This T cell receptor (beta chain) originates from a study of chemoradiotherapy in HPV16-positive cancers. Details on this clone: Its antigen is undetermined.

Repeated repertoire sampling spanned the course of chemoradiotherapy. The table came from immunoSEQ multiplex PCR; TCRdb's copy has only in-frame clones and leaves some out. The sample yields 40,000 or so clones, 76% seen once. V gave up 3 bases and J gave up 0 bases, with 6 bases separating them. The CDR3 consists of 13 residues. Germline CDR1 and CDR2: GTSNPN and SVGIG (reference sequence). General study points: HPV-responsive T-cell expansion during chemoradiotherapy was linked to improved recurrence-free survival in HPV16-positive patients. Only two HPV16-positive patients supplied the functional HPV-specificity definition.

The chain combines TRBV30 with TRBJ1-3, with D hard to call. The sequence was collected from a human donor with HPV-associated anogenital cancer. Sequences were derived from blood, sampled from a patient who underwent chemoradiotherapy. The CDR3 coding sequence is TGTGCCTGGAGCACCTACTCTGGAAACACCATATATTTT. Its protein is CAWSTYSGNTIYF.